This T cell receptor beta chain was sequenced in a study of T cells in tumors after PD-1 blockade. Background on the study: Excluded were patients with checkpoint blockade, immunosuppressants, or radiotherapy or other anti-cancer therapy within 4 weeks.

CDR1 SGHRS and CDR2 YFSETQ come from the germline V gene. The CDR3 length is 16 residues. V was pared by 3 bases and J by 5 bases, with 13 bases of the junction left unmatched. Data came from immunoSEQ multiplex PCR; TCRdb stores just in-frame clones and leaves some out. Of roughly 48,000 clones listed, approximately 81% were seen once; the top ten hold about 3.8%. Sequencing was performed on PBMCs, taken before anti-PD-1 treatment. The chain has TRBV5-1 and TRBJ1-1; the match to TRBD1 covers 7 bases. The receptor was derived from a human donor with basal cell carcinoma. CDR3 residues: CASSSSPTGWGTEAFF. Here the CDR3 DNA reads TGCGCCAGCAGCTCATCCCCGACAGGGTGGGGGACTGAAGCTTTCTTT.